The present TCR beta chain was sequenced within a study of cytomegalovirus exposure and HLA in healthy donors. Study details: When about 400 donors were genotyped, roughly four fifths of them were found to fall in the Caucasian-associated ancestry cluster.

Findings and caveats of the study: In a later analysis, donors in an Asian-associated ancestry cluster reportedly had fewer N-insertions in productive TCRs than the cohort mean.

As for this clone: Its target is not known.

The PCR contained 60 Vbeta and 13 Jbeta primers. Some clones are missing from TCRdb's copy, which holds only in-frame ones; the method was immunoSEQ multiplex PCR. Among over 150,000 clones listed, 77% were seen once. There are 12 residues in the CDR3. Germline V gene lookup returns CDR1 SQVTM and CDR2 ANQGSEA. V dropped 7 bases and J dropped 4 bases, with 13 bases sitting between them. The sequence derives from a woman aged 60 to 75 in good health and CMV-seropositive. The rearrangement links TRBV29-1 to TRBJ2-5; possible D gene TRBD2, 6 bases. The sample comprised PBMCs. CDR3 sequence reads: CSARLVGETQYF. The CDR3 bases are TGCAGCGCCAGACTAGTCGGAGAGACCCAGTACTTC.